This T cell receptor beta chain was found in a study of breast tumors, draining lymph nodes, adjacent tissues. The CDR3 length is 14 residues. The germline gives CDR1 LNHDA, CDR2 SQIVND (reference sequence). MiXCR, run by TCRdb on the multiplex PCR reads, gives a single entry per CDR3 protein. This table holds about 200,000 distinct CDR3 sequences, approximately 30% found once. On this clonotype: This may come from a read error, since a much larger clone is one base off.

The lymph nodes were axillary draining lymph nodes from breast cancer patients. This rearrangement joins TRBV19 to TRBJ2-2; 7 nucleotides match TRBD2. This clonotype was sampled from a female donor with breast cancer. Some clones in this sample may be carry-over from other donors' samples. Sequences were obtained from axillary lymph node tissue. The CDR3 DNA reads TGTGCCAGCGAAGCGGGGTCGGACACCGAGGAGCTGTTTTTT. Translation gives CASEAGSDTEELFF.